One and the same sample provided the 12 T cell receptor beta chains below, sequenced in a study of CD8+ T cells in alopecia areata. Reverse transcribed after extraction, RNA yielded cDNA as the sequencing template. TCRdb's copy holds only in-frame clones and misses some; the assay was immunoSEQ multiplex PCR. The sample includes over 150,000 clones, 59% seen only once; the top ten take about 15%. Specimen: CD4+ T cells sorted from blood, collected at week 0. All receptors derive from a human donor with alopecia areata.

The J gene is TRBJ1-2, the V gene TRBV4-1, with no clear D. The germline gives CDR1 MGHRA, CDR2 YSYEKL. V was trimmed by 2 bases and J by 1 base, leaving 8 bases between them. CDR3 length equals 14 residues. The CDR3 sequence: CASSQIRRNYGYTF. Here the CDR3 DNA reads TGCGCCAGCAGCCAAATCCGACGTAACTATGGCTACACCTTC.

This clone was detected a few times. The rearrangement links TRBV19 to TRBJ2-3, with D possibly matching TRBD1 (6 bases). V shed 3 bases and J shed 3 bases, with 10 bases lying between them. Germline-derived CDR1 and CDR2 are LNHDA and SQIVND (reference sequence). CDR3 length: 14 amino acids. In nucleotides, the CDR3 is TGTGCCAGTAGTATCCCAGGGGAGACAGATACGCAGTATTTT. As protein: CASSIPGETDTQYF.

The count of this clone is one. The chain is built from TRBV5-6 and TRBJ1-5; a weak D match, TRBD1 (5 bases). In germline, CDR1 is SGHDT, CDR2 YYEEEE. This CDR3 is built from 15 residues. Trimming pared 4 bases from V and 2 bases from J, leaving 13 bases between. The CDR3 nucleotides read TGTGCCAGCAGCCGCAGGGAAAAGGGCAATCAGCCCCAGCATTTT. Protein product: CASSRREKGNQPQHF. The entire variable domain, with the rest obtained from reference TRBV5-6 and TRBJ1-5, is as follows: DAGVTQSPTHLIKTRGQQVTLRCSPKSGHDTVSWYQQALGQGPQFIFQYYEEEERQRGNFPDRFSGHQFPNYSSELNVNALLLGDSALYLCASSRREKGNQPQHFGDGTRLSIL.

This clone turned up a few times. The chain is built from TRBV30 and TRBJ1-1; a weak D match, TRBD1 (5 bases). The germline gives CDR1 GTSNPN, CDR2 SVGIG (reference sequence). Trimming shortened V by 3 bases and J by 2 bases, and 16 bases separated the two germline ends. This CDR3 has 15 amino acids. CDR3 bases: TGTGCCTGGAGCAAGGCGGGGCAGGGTAACACTGAAGCTTTCTTT. It yields the protein CAWSKAGQGNTEAFF.

The rearrangement links TRBV2 to TRBJ2-2, with D possibly TRBD2 on 6 matching bases. V lost 6 bases, J lost 6 bases, and 11 bases lay in between. Germline V gene sequence: CDR1 SNHLY, CDR2 FYNNEI. The CDR3 is made up of 13 amino acids. The CDR3 coding sequence is TGTGCCAGCAGGAGACGGGGGTCCGGGGAGCTGTTTTTT. Encoded protein: CASRRRGSGELFF.

This clone was seen a few times. The rearrangement joins TRBV4-1 to TRBJ2-2; TRBD2 agrees at 12 bases. The CDR3 has 15 amino acids. Looked up from germline, CDR1 is MGHRA and CDR2 is YSYEKL. After removal of 6 bases from V and 3 bases from J, the junction contained 2 bases not matched to a gene. CDR3 nucleotide sequence: TGCGCCAGCAGTCGACTAGCGGGGGACACCGGGGAGCTGTTTTTT. As protein: CASSRLAGDTGELFF.

The CDR3 protein is CSHFDRERSDEQFF. The CDR3 nucleotides read TGCAGCCATTTTGACAGGGAGAGGAGCGATGAGCAGTTCTTC. The gene calls are TRBV29-1 and TRBJ2-1; 7 nucleotides align to TRBD1. In germline, CDR1 is SQVTM, CDR2 ANQGSEA. V was clipped by 8 bases and J by 8 bases; unmatched bases: 15. The CDR3 has 14 residues.

CDR3 bases: TGTGCCTGGAGTGTACGGGCGGAGCAGTACTTC. Its translation: CAWSVRAEQYF. The gene calls are TRBV30 and TRBJ2-7; D gene unclear. Germline V gene data show CDR1 as GTSNPN and CDR2 as SVGIG (reference sequence). The V and J ends lost 0 bases and 7 bases respectively, with 7 bases between them. This CDR3 spans 11 amino acids.

The CDR3 region is CASRQLAGSTDTQYF. The DNA for the CDR3 is TGTGCCAGCAGACAACTAGCGGGCAGCACAGATACGCAGTATTTT. The chain carries TRBV6-6 and TRBJ2-3; 9 nucleotides agree with TRBD2. The CDR3 sequence is 15 residues long. The J segment lost 0 bases and the V segment lost 6 bases, leaving 4 bases of the junction unmatched. Germline CDR1 reads MNHNY; CDR2 reads SVGAGI (reference sequence).

V usage is TRBV4-1 and J usage is TRBJ1-6, with a weak D call TRBD1 (6 bases). The length of the CDR3 is 15 residues. The V gene's germline CDR1 is MGHRA and CDR2 YSYEKL. Trimming removed 4 bases at V and 7 bases at J, with 14 bases between. CDR3 amino acids: CASSPLGHPNSPLHF. For the CDR3, the DNA is TGCGCCAGCAGCCCCTTGGGACATCCGAATTCACCCCTCCACTTT.

A single count supports this clone. The chain recombines TRBV30 with TRBJ1-6; the D is unclear. The germline V gene has CDR1 GTSNPN and CDR2 SVGIG (reference sequence). V lost 4 bases and J 8 bases, leaving 9 bases between the germline ends. The CDR3 runs 12 residues. CDR3 sequence (DNA): TGTGCCTGGAAGATATGGGATTCACCCCTCCACTTT. It translates to CAWKIWDSPLHF.

The CDR3 sequence: CASIYQHNTQYF. CDR3 DNA sequence: TGCGCCAGCATCTACCAACACAATACGCAGTATTTT. This rearrangement joins TRBV23-1 to TRBJ2-3; no definite D call. TRBV23-1 is an ORF; its function is uncertain. The CDR3 consists of 12 residues. V was clipped by 7 bases and J by 7 bases, with 12 bases between them.